This is a list of T cell receptor beta chains from one sample in a study of PD-1 blockade in classical Hodgkin lymphoma. The table came from immunoSEQ multiplex PCR; TCRdb's copy has only in-frame clones and leaves some out. The sample records approximately 23,000 clones, roughly 90% being singletons. The sample was CD4+ T cells from blood. The receptors were gathered from a human donor with classical Hodgkin lymphoma. The CDR3 runs from the conserved cysteine through the conserved F or W. D genes are given only for firm matches. Size is omitted from some rows. Given values are once, few, many or a class for expanded clones.

length,V,D,J,size,CDR3,DNA
14,TRBV5-4,.,TRBJ1-6,.,CASSLGPPYLALHF,TGTGCCAGCAGCTTGGGCCCCCCCTATTTGGCCCTCCACTTT
19,TRBV27,.,TRBJ1-5,.,CASSPHFGRRGNSNQPQHF,TGTGCCAGCAGTCCTCACTTCGGACGGAGGGGGAATAGCAATCAGCCCCAGCATTTT
15,TRBV2,.,TRBJ1-1,once,CASRRGAVRNTEAFF,TGTGCCAGCAGGAGAGGAGCGGTCCGGAACACTGAAGCTTTCTTT
13,TRBV7-2,TRBD2,TRBJ2-5,.,CASSFGRAETQYF,TGTGCCAGCAGCTTCGGGAGGGCAGAGACCCAGTACTTC
14,TRBV5-4,TRBD1,TRBJ2-7,.,CASSTRQGIYEQYF,TGTGCCAGCAGCACCCGACAGGGGATTTACGAGCAGTACTTC
16,TRBV6-6,TRBD1,TRBJ2-5,.,CASRRGQGMRGETQYF,TGTGCCAGCAGGCGGGGACAGGGGATGAGGGGGGAGACCCAGTACTTC
13,TRBV19,.,TRBJ1-2,.,CASSRGGNYGYTF,TGTGCCAGTAGCCGCGGGGGAAACTATGGCTACACCTTC
17,TRBV7-9,.,TRBJ1-3,.,CASSSYWTPNSGNTIYF,TGTGCCAGCAGCTCTTACTGGACACCAAACTCTGGAAACACCATATATTTT
16,TRBV4-1,.,TRBJ1-1,.,CASSQDGQPWNTEAFF,TGCGCCAGCAGCCAAGATGGGCAGCCCTGGAACACTGAAGCTTTCTTT
15,TRBV4-1,.,TRBJ1-6,few,CASSLSNLHGSPLHF,TGCGCCAGCAGCCTTTCCAATCTACACGGCTCACCCCTCCACTTT